What follows are 12 T cell receptor beta chains derived from one specimen sequenced in a study of blood T cells in healthy people across ages. With a J-beta primer mix and a sample-barcoded 5' primer, a second PCR ran roughly 6 to 11 cycles. One entry per CDR3 protein results from TCRdb running MiXCR on the 5' RACE reads. The sample has roughly 730,000 distinct CDR3 sequences; roughly 50% are singletons. The sample comprised blood. Receptors originate from a middle-aged man in good health.

V usage is TRBV20-1 and J usage is TRBJ1-1, with D possibly TRBD1 on 5 matching bases. Germline V lookup: CDR1 DFQATT, CDR2 SNEGSKA (reference sequence). Between the trimmed V and J ends, which lost 6 bases and 8 bases, there was a span of 13 bases. This CDR3 has 11 amino acids. The CDR3 loop reads CSAKRGGEAFF. The CDR3 nucleotides read TGCAGTGCAAAACGGGGGGGAGAAGCTTTCTTT.

There are many counts of this clonotype. V and J are TRBV29-1 and TRBJ2-1, with D perhaps assigned TRBD1 or TRBD2 (5 bases each). The germline gives CDR1 SQVTM, CDR2 ANQGSEA. There are 12 residues in the CDR3. The V and J ends lost 8 bases and 14 bases respectively, with 22 bases between them. CDR3 nucleotides: TGCAGCTTTTCATCGACGGGGCTGGGGGAGTTCTTC. This gives the protein CSFSSTGLGEFF.

This clonotype was detected a few times. The rearrangement uses TRBV4-2 and TRBJ2-3; a weak D match, TRBD2 (5 bases). The CDR3 loop spans 12 amino acids. Germline V gene sequence: CDR1 LGHNA, CDR2 YNFKEQ. V shed 4 bases and J shed 10 bases, with 12 bases lying between them. The CDR3 region has the DNA TGTGCCAGCAGCCTTGACGGGGAGTCGCAGTATTTT. Translation gives CASSLDGESQYF.

The V call is TRBV12-5, the J call TRBJ2-5; unclear D gene. CDR3 length: 12 amino acids. The V gene's germline CDR1 is LGHNT and CDR2 FRNRAP. V was clipped by 3 bases and J by 0 bases, with 2 bases between them. CDR3 coding DNA: TGTGCTAGTGGTTTCAACCAAGAGACCCAGTACTTC. Translating it yields CASGFNQETQYF.

The chain carries TRBV6-1 and TRBJ2-7; D might be TRBD2 (5 bases). Germline lookup yields CDR1 MNHNS and CDR2 SASEGT. This CDR3 comprises 16 residues. V was clipped by 2 bases and J by 1 base, with 15 bases between them. The CDR3 region is CASSEWEWERSYEQYF. CDR3 in DNA: TGTGCCAGCAGTGAATGGGAGTGGGAACGTTCCTACGAGCAGTACTTC.

The chain combines TRBV7-2 with TRBJ2-5, with D perhaps matching TRBD1 (5 bases). This CDR3 has 16 amino acids. From germline, CDR1 is SGHTA and CDR2 FQGNSA. V lost 2 bases, J lost 2 bases, and 15 bases lay in between. The CDR3 DNA follows: TGTGCCAGCAGCTTATTTTTCTCGACAGAACAAGAGACCCAGTACTTC. This gives the protein CASSLFFSTEQETQYF.

In DNA form, the CDR3 reads TGTGCCAGCAGCCCGCCCCGGGGGGCCAACGTCCTGACTTTC. Amino acids: CASSPPRGANVLTF. The J gene is TRBJ2-6, the V gene TRBV7-9; D is unclear. The CDR3 spans 14 residues. The V end was cut by 5 bases, the J end by 4 bases, with 9 bases between. CDR1 is SEHNR and CDR2 is FQNEAQ in the germline V gene (reference sequence). Full variable domain (missing parts from reference TRBV7-9 and TRBJ2-6): DTGVSQNPRHKITKRGQNVTFRCDPISEHNRLYWYRQTLGQGPEFLTYFQNEAQLEKSRLLSDRFSAERPKGSFSTLEIQRTEQGDSAMYLCASSPPRGANVLTFGAGSRLTVL.

The rearrangement uses TRBV7-2 and TRBJ2-1, with D maybe TRBD2 (5 bases). Germline V gives CDR1 SGHTA, CDR2 FQGNSA. There are 15 residues in the CDR3. Trimming took off 6 bases at V and 2 bases at J, with 14 bases between the two ends. As DNA, the CDR3 is TGTGCCAGCAGTTCTCGGAGGTTGGCCTACAATGAGCAGTTCTTC. Translation gives CASSSRRLAYNEQFF.

J is TRBJ1-5 and V is TRBV5-1; 8 bases agree with TRBD1. J gave up 2 bases and V 4 bases, and 11 bases lay outside the gene matches. Germline V gene lookup returns CDR1 SGHRS and CDR2 YFSETQ. This CDR3 comprises 17 residues. The CDR3 loop is CASSPGLGGQGNQPQHF. Here the CDR3 DNA reads TGCGCCAGCAGCCCGGGGTTAGGGGGACAGGGCAATCAGCCCCAGCATTTT.

V usage is TRBV20-1 and J usage is TRBJ1-2; 10 bases line up with TRBD1. J gave up 8 bases and V 2 bases, and 11 bases lay outside the gene matches. The CDR3 is made up of 15 amino acids. Germline loops: CDR1 DFQATT, CDR2 SNEGSKA (reference sequence). The CDR3 protein is CSARSRGQGGEGYTF. In nucleotides, the CDR3 is TGCAGTGCTAGAAGCCGCGGACAGGGGGGCGAGGGCTACACCTTC.

In its sample, this clonotype was seen a few times. The V and J genes are TRBV12-3 or TRBV12-4 and TRBJ2-7; the match to TRBD2 covers 11 bases. J was trimmed by 3 bases and V by 6 bases; bases with no gene match: 7. The CDR3 extends over 15 amino acids. CDR3 residues: CASSPGLAGIYEQYF. The CDR3 coding sequence is TGTGCCAGCAGCCCCGGACTAGCGGGTATCTACGAGCAGTACTTC.

This sequence joins TRBV5-1 and TRBJ2-3; D gene unclear. Trimming stripped 2 bases from V and 2 bases from J, with 9 bases between. CDR3 length: 14 amino acids. Germline assignment: CDR1 SGHRS and CDR2 YFSETQ. In DNA form, the CDR3 reads TGCGCCAGCAGCTTTGATCACAACACAGATACGCAGTATTTT. Residues: CASSFDHNTDTQYF.